Listed below are T cell receptor beta chains from one sample, sequenced in a study of blood T cell repertoires in COVID-19. Sequencing used immunoSEQ multiplex PCR; TCRdb keeps in-frame clones, though not all of them. The table lists about 300,000 clones, around 90% of them singletons. Sequenced: peripheral blood. These receptors were collected from a man in his 70s with acute or convalescent COVID-19. Each CDR3 is given with its conserved first and last residue. D genes are given only for firm matches. Clone size is stated in some rows and not others, as once, few, many or a class when expanded.

TGTGCCAGCAGCCGACAGGGGGCGGCTGGAAACACCATATATTTT	CASSRQGAAGNTIYF	TRBD1	-	TRBV2	TRBJ1-3
TGTGCCAGCAGCCAGGCGACTAGCGGCAAAAACATTCAGTACTTC	CASSQATSGKNIQYF	TRBD2	few	TRBV11-2	TRBJ2-4
TGTGCCACCAGTGATTTTGGAGGGAGGAATGAGCAGTTCTTC	CATSDFGGRNEQFF	-	-	TRBV24-1	TRBJ2-1
TGTGCCAGCAGCCCTAACGGGGGAAAACTGTTTTTT	CASSPNGGKLFF	-	-	TRBV14	TRBJ1-4
TGTGCCAGCAGTCAACGGTACGGTTACTCCATTCCTAATGAAAAACTGTTTTTT	CASSQRYGYSIPNEKLFF	-	-	TRBV5-8	TRBJ1-4
TGTGCCAGCAGTCCGGACAGGGGCACAGATACGCAGTATTTT	CASSPDRGTDTQYF	TRBD1	-	TRBV2	TRBJ2-3
TGCGCCAGCAGCCCGGGACAGGGCGGTTCACCCCTCCACTTT	CASSPGQGGSPLHF	TRBD1	-	TRBV5-1	TRBJ1-6
TGCGCCAGCAGCCAAGGTGGGGGGGAAGATTCACCCCTCCACTTT	CASSQGGGEDSPLHF	-	-	TRBV4-3	TRBJ1-6
TGTGCCAGCAGTGAGCAGACAGGGACGATCTATGGCTACACCTTC	CASSEQTGTIYGYTF	TRBD1	-	TRBV28	TRBJ1-2
TGTGCCAGCAGCAAATCTGGCGGGAGTGGGACAGATACGCAGTATTTT	CASSKSGGSGTDTQYF	TRBD2	-	TRBV5-4	TRBJ2-3
TGTGCCAGTAGCCCAGGGGGTTGGAACACTGAAGCTTTCTTT	CASSPGGWNTEAFF	TRBD1	-	TRBV19	TRBJ1-1
TGTGCCAGCTCACCTAGCGGGAGGAGGGGCGCCGAGCAGTACTTC	CASSPSGRRGAEQYF	TRBD2	-	TRBV18	TRBJ2-7
TGTGCTAGTGGTTTGGAGGGACAGTACACAGATACGCAGTATTTT	CASGLEGQYTDTQYF	TRBD1	-	TRBV12-5	TRBJ2-3
TGTGCCAGTAGTATAGATCTGGCCAGCTCCTACAATGAGCAGTTCTTC	CASSIDLASSYNEQFF	-	-	TRBV19	TRBJ2-1
TGTGCCAGCAGTACCCCCGGGACAGCAAACACTGAAGCTTTCTTT	CASSTPGTANTEAFF	TRBD1	-	TRBV28	TRBJ1-1
TGCAGCGTTGGTGGGGGACAGGGGAGTGGAGAGACCCAGTACTTC	CSVGGGQGSGETQYF	TRBD1	-	TRBV29-1	TRBJ2-5
TGTGCCAGCAGTTTCTGGACTAGCGGGGGTACCTACAATGAGCAGTTCTTC	CASSFWTSGGTYNEQFF	TRBD2	-	TRBV28	TRBJ2-1
TGTGCCAGCAGCCAGGACAGGGGTTCACCCCTCCACTTT	CASSQDRGSPLHF	TRBD1	few	TRBV7-2	TRBJ1-6
TGTGCCAGCAGCCTGGCCGGGGGTGAGCAGTTCTTC	CASSLAGGEQFF	-	-	TRBV9	TRBJ2-1
TGTGCCAGCAGTTACTCCGGGACAGTTACCGGGGAGCTGTTTTTT	CASSYSGTVTGELFF	TRBD1	-	TRBV6-5	TRBJ2-2
TGTGCCAGCAGCCCCCGACGGGACTCTGGAAACACCATATATTTT	CASSPRRDSGNTIYF	-	-	TRBV9	TRBJ1-3
TGTGCCAGCAGCTTAGATCTGGGACAGGGAGCTTCACCCCTCCACTTT	CASSLDLGQGASPLHF	TRBD1	-	TRBV11-2	TRBJ1-6
TGTGCCAGCAGCTACGACAAAAATAGCAATCAGCCCCAGCATTTT	CASSYDKNSNQPQHF	-	-	TRBV6-5	TRBJ1-5
TGTGCCAGCAGCCAACGCATCATGGACAGGGGTAGCAATCAGCCCCAGCATTTT	CASSQRIMDRGSNQPQHF	TRBD1	once	TRBV4-2	TRBJ1-5
TGTGCCAGCAGCCAAATGGGACAGAAGAACACCGGGGAGCTGTTTTTT	CASSQMGQKNTGELFF	TRBD1	-	TRBV7-2	TRBJ2-2
TGCAGCGGGGGCAGAGACTATGGCTACACCTTC	CSGGRDYGYTF	-	-	TRBV29-1	TRBJ1-2
TGTGCCAGCAGCGCCACCGGGACAGGGGGATATGGCTACACCTTC	CASSATGTGGYGYTF	TRBD1	-	TRBV7-2	TRBJ1-2
TGTGCCAGCAGCCAAGATAGAACCGAAAGCCTTGGAAACACCATATATTTT	CASSQDRTESLGNTIYF	-	few	TRBV3-1/TRBV3-2	TRBJ1-3
TGTGCCAGCAGTTACTCGGTTTCAGGGAACTTCTATGGCTACACCTTC	CASSYSVSGNFYGYTF	-	-	TRBV6-5	TRBJ1-2
TGTGCCAGCAGTTACTCCCTAGCGGGACCTTCTGACGAGCAGTTCTTC	CASSYSLAGPSDEQFF	TRBD2	-	TRBV6-2/TRBV6-3	TRBJ2-1
TGTGCCAGCAGCCTAAGACTAGCGGGGGGGTTCACCGGGGAGCTGTTTTTT	CASSLRLAGGFTGELFF	TRBD2	-	TRBV5-4	TRBJ2-2
TGTGCCAGCAGCTTAGTAGCGGAAAAAGAGACCCAGTACTTC	CASSLVAEKETQYF	-	-	TRBV7-2	TRBJ2-5
TGTGCCAGTAGTAGGTTGAAGGCGGATACCTACTCTGGGGCCAACGTCCTGACTTTC	CASSRLKADTYSGANVLTF	-	-	TRBV19	TRBJ2-6
TGTGCCAGCAGCCAAGATGCAGGGGTTGAAAAACTGTTTTTT	CASSQDAGVEKLFF	-	-	TRBV4-2	TRBJ1-4
TGTGCCAGCAGTAATCGTCAGGCAGATACGCAGTATTTT	CASSNRQADTQYF	-	-	TRBV4-2	TRBJ2-3
TGTGCCACCACCCCTGCCCGGGTCACTGAAGCTTTCTTT	CATTPARVTEAFF	-	-	TRBV15	TRBJ1-1
TGTGCCACCAGTTCCGGGACAGGAGACACCGGGGAGCTGTTTTTT	CATSSGTGDTGELFF	TRBD1	-	TRBV24-1	TRBJ2-2
TGTGCCACCTGTTGGGGACTGGCGGGATCGGACATTCAGTACTTC	CATCWGLAGSDIQYF	-	-	TRBV9	TRBJ2-4